This T cell receptor (beta chain) comes out of a study of blood T cells in healthy people across ages. Comment on this clonotype: What it binds is not known.

The study, taken as a whole, reports: Naive and antigen-experienced cells could not be conclusively compared, given unsorted PBMCs. CMV infection status of these donors was not known.

Primed by a sample-barcoded 5' primer and a J-beta primer mix, a second PCR proceeded for about 6 to 11 cycles. MiXCR, run by TCRdb on the 5' RACE reads, gives a single entry per CDR3 protein. Among roughly 1.5 million distinct CDR3 sequences listed, 40% to 45% were seen once. Trimming removed 2 bases at V and 0 bases at J, with 14 bases between. There are 16 residues in the CDR3. Germline V gene sequence: CDR1 MNHEY, CDR2 SVGAGI. This chain joins TRBV6-5 and TRBJ2-7; D is possibly TRBD2 (6 bases). The sequence was obtained from a woman aged 18-30 years in good health. Sample: blood. CDR3 in amino acids: CASSYKPSAYSYEQYF. CDR3 nucleotide sequence: TGTGCCAGCAGTTACAAGCCTAGCGCCTACTCCTACGAGCAGTACTTC.